This note documents a single T cell receptor beta chain sequence. These data are taken from a study of blood T cell repertoires in COVID-19. Under the authors' procedure: Estimated nucleated cell counts came from reference gene primer amplification. This table comes from immunoSEQ multiplex PCR, and its TCRdb copy is limited to in-frame clones, with some not included. The DNA was the basis for D and trimming; V, J and clone size are from that table. The sample has tens of thousands of clones; around 90% are singletons. The source material was peripheral blood. This TCR came from a woman at least 80 years old with active or convalescent COVID-19.

This chain's CDR3 is CASSIQGDYTEAFF. The CDR3 DNA sequence: TGTGCCAGCAGTATACAGGGGGATTACACTGAAGCTTTCTTT. This chain links TRBV14 with TRBJ1-1, with 8 nucleotides matching TRBD1. The CDR3 has 14 amino acids. V shed 6 bases and J 3 bases; nucleotides not matched to a gene: 6. Per the germline V gene, CDR1 is SGHDN and CDR2 is FVKESK.